These 11 T cell receptor beta chains came from one sample sequenced in a study of OX40 agonist ivuxolimab in advanced cancers. TCRdb's copy holds only in-frame clones and misses some; the assay was immunoSEQ multiplex PCR. Of 52,000 or so clones in the sample, 84% were seen once. Sequences were derived from CD4+ or CD8+ T cells sorted from blood, sampled in a trial of the OX40 agonist ivuxolimab. The receptor source for this set is an adult with an advanced solid tumor such as melanoma, head and neck, liver or kidney cancer.

The V gene is TRBV28, the J gene TRBJ2-5; TRBD2 matches at 13 bases. The ends lost 6 bases at V and 2 bases at J; junction bases unmatched: 3. The CDR3 is made up of 15 amino acids. CDR1 and CDR2 (germline): MDHEN, SYDVKM. CDR3 DNA: TGTGCCAGCAGACGACTAGCGGGAGGACAAGAGACCCAGTACTTC. It yields the protein CASRRLAGGQETQYF.

The chain couples TRBV5-6 to TRBJ1-4, with D possibly matching TRBD1 (6 bases). Deletions cut 4 bases from V and 7 bases from J, with 14 bases between. CDR3 length: 14 amino acids. Germline V gene sequence: CDR1 SGHDT, CDR2 YYEEEE. The CDR3 sequence is CASSPWTVSEKLFF. In DNA form, the CDR3 reads TGTGCCAGCAGCCCCTGGACAGTGAGTGAAAAACTGTTTTTT.

V gene TRBV6-1 combines with J gene TRBJ2-7; TRBD1 agrees at 8 bases. The germline gives CDR1 MNHNS, CDR2 SASEGT. The ends lost 4 bases at V and 4 bases at J; junction bases unmatched: 6. The CDR3 contains 14 residues. CDR3 amino acids: CASSATGGRYEQYF. The CDR3 nucleotides are TGTGCCAGCAGTGCCACAGGGGGTAGGTACGAGCAGTACTTC.

V and J are TRBV7-2 and TRBJ2-7, with 9 positions matching TRBD1. J gave up 2 bases and V 1 base, and 6 bases lay outside the gene matches. The CDR3 spans 16 residues. Germline CDR1 SGHTA, CDR2 FQGNSA. This CDR3 is CASSLDTGGTPYEQYF. CDR3 in DNA: TGTGCCAGCAGCTTAGATACAGGGGGCACCCCCTACGAGCAGTACTTC.

This clone showed up just a few times. V usage is TRBV2 and J usage is TRBJ1-4; a possible D gene is TRBD1 (5 bases). The germline V gene encodes CDR1 SNHLY and CDR2 FYNNEI. The CDR3 is 14 residues long. The germline V and J ends were trimmed by 8 bases and 3 bases, with 13 bases remaining between them. The CDR3 loop reads CASWAGPANEKLFF. In DNA form, the CDR3 reads TGTGCCAGCTGGGCGGGGCCCGCTAATGAAAAACTGTTTTTT.

The rearrangement joins TRBV18 to TRBJ1-1; 10 bases agree with TRBD1. V lost 3 bases and J lost 6; bases outside the gene matches: 4. The germline V gene encodes CDR1 KGHSH and CDR2 LQKENI. The CDR3 totals 14 residues. CDR3 coding DNA: TGTGCCAGCTCACCCCGGGACAGGGGAGCTGAAGCTTTCTTT. Protein product: CASSPRDRGAEAFF.

The chain carries TRBV6-5 and TRBJ1-4; D possibly corresponds to TRBD1 (5 bases). The CDR3 consists of 10 residues. Germline CDR1 reads MNHEY; CDR2 reads SVGAGI. V was trimmed by 8 bases and J by 8 bases, leaving 6 bases between them. The chain's CDR3 is CASWGEKLFF. The CDR3 nucleotides are TGTGCCAGCTGGGGGGAAAAACTGTTTTTT.

The chain combines TRBV28 with TRBJ1-1; no definite D call. There are 14 residues in the CDR3. From germline, CDR1 is MDHEN and CDR2 SYDVKM. The V and J ends lost 3 bases and 4 bases respectively, with 12 bases between them. As DNA, the CDR3 is TGTGCCAGCAGTTTTGTAGGGCCCGGCACTGAAGCTTTCTTT. The encoded protein is CASSFVGPGTEAFF.

In its sample, this clone was seen once. The rearrangement joins TRBV10-3 to TRBJ2-7; perhaps TRBD1 as D (6 bases). Germline CDR1 reads ENHRY; CDR2 reads SYGVKD. This CDR3 has 14 amino acids. Trimming removed 5 bases from V and 2 bases from J, with 13 bases in between. The CDR3 region is CAISSGTPPYEQYF. In DNA form, the CDR3 reads TGTGCCATCAGTTCCGGGACACCCCCCTACGAGCAGTACTTC.

In DNA, the CDR3 is TGTGCCAGCAAAATAAAGTCCGACAGGGTAGGGGAGACCCAGTACTTC. Translating gives CASKIKSDRVGETQYF. The genes are TRBV6-6 and TRBJ2-5; TRBD1 matches at 7 bases. From germline, CDR1 is MNHNY and CDR2 SVGAGI (reference sequence). The CDR3 covers 16 residues. V was clipped by 7 bases and J by 5 bases; unmatched bases: 16.

This chain uses TRBV7-2 with TRBJ1-5; D unresolved. The CDR3 sequence is 13 residues long. V was trimmed by 5 bases and J by 11 bases, leaving 16 bases between them. Germline V lookup: CDR1 SGHTA, CDR2 FQGNSA. CDR3 bases: TGTGCCAGCAGCCCAAATAGGCTTCGGACCCAGCATTTT. It specifies CASSPNRLRTQHF.